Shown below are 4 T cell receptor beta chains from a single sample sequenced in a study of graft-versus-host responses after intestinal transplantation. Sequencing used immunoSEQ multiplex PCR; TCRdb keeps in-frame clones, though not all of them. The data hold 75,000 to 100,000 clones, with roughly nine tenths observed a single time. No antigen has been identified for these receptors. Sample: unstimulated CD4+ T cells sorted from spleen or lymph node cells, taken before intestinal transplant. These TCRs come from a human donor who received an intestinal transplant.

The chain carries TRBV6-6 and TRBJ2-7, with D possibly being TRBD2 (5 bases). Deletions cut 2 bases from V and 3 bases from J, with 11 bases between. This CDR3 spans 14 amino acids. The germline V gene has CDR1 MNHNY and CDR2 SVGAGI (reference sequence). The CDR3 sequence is CASSYDPRGYEQYF. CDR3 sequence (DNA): TGTGCCAGCAGTTACGACCCTCGGGGCTACGAGCAGTACTTC.

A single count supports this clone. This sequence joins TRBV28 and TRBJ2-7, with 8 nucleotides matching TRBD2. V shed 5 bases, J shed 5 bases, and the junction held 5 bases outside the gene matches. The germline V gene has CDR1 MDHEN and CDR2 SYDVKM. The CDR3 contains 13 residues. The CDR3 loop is CASSIYSGNEQYF. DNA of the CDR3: TGTGCCAGCAGTATCTATAGCGGGAACGAGCAGTACTTC.

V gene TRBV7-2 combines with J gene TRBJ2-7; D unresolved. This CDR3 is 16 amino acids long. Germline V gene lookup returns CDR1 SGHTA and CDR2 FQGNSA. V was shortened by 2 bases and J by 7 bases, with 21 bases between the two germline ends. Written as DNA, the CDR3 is TGTGCCAGCAGCTTACGTGACGGAGATCTAAGACTGGAGCAGTACTTC. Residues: CASSLRDGDLRLEQYF.

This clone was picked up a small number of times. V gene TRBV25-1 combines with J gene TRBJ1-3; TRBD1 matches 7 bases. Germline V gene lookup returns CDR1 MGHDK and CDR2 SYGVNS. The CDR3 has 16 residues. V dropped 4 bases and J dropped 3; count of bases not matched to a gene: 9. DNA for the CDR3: TGTGCCAGCAGTGCCGCGATACAGGGGAGTGGAAACACCATATATTTT. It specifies CASSAAIQGSGNTIYF.